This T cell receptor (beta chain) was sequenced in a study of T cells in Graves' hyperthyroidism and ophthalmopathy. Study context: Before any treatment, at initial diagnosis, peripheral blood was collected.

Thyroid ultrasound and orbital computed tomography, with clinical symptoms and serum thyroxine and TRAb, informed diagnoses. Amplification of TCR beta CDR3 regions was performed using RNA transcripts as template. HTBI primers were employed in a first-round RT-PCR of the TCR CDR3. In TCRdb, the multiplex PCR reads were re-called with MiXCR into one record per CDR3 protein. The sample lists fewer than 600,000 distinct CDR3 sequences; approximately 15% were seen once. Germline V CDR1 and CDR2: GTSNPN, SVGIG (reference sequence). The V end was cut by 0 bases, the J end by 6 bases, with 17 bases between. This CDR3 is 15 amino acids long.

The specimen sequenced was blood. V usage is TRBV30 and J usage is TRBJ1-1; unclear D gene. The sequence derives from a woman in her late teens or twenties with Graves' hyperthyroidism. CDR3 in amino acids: CAWSVPSLRGAEAFF. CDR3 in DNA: TGTGCCTGGAGTGTACCCAGCCTCAGAGGCGCTGAAGCTTTCTTT. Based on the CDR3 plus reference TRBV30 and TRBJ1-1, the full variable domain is SQTIHQWPATLVQPVGSPLSLECTVEGTSNPNLYWYRQAAGRGLQLLFYSVGIGQISSEVPQNLSASRPQDRQFILSSKKLLLSDSGFYLCAWSVPSLRGAEAFFGQGTRLTVV.